Listed here is a single T cell receptor (beta chain). Other DNA sequences in the sample encode the same CDR3. This entry belongs to a study of blood T cell repertoires in COVID-19. As for the study in general: Nucleic acid was either cDNA or gDNA, and it came from T cells, B-cell-depleted T cells, or PBMCs.

Germline loops: CDR1 KGHSH, CDR2 LQKENI. CDR3 size: 12 residues. Trimming removed 2 bases from V and 2 bases from J, with 3 bases in between. Under the authors' procedure: It was from reference gene primer amplification that nucleated cell counts were estimated. The protocol was immunoSEQ multiplex PCR, while the TCRdb copy is restricted to in-frame clones and leaves out a portion. V and J calls and clone size follow that table, whereas D and trimming were derived from the DNA. The sample holds about 150,000 clones, approximately 85% seen once. The sequence came from a man aged 55 to 70 with COVID-19, enrolled during active disease. The sample taken for sequencing was peripheral blood. The chain carries TRBV18 and TRBJ2-5; D remains unclear. The CDR3 DNA sequence: TGTGCCAGCTCACCAGCGCAAGAGACCCAGTACTTC. It is translated as CASSPAQETQYF.